This paragraph reports one T cell receptor (beta chain). Alongside a J-beta primer mix, a sample-barcoded 5' primer served in a second PCR lasting roughly 6 to 11 cycles. Every cDNA molecule carried a tag from a template-switch adaptor bearing 12 random nucleotides. TCRdb itself ran the 5' RACE reads through MiXCR, one entry per CDR3 protein. The sample contains fewer than 700,000 distinct CDR3 sequences, roughly 41% of which appear only once. The V segment lost 3 bases and the J segment 4 bases; nucleotides outside the gene matches: 6. The germline gives CDR1 SGHDT, CDR2 YYEEEE. This CDR3 has 14 amino acids. This sample is part of a study of blood T cells in healthy people across ages. The overall study: There was about one barcoded beta molecule captured by template switching per two T cells.

In terms of origin and age, donors were healthy Caucasian individuals from Russia aged roughly 6 to 95. Sequencing was performed on blood. The sequence derives from an older man in good health. This chain connects TRBV5-6 to TRBJ1-2, with 7 bases identical to TRBD1. CDR3 sequence reads: CASSSTGYSYGYTF. CDR3 nucleotides: TGTGCCAGCAGCTCGACAGGGTATAGCTATGGCTACACCTTC.